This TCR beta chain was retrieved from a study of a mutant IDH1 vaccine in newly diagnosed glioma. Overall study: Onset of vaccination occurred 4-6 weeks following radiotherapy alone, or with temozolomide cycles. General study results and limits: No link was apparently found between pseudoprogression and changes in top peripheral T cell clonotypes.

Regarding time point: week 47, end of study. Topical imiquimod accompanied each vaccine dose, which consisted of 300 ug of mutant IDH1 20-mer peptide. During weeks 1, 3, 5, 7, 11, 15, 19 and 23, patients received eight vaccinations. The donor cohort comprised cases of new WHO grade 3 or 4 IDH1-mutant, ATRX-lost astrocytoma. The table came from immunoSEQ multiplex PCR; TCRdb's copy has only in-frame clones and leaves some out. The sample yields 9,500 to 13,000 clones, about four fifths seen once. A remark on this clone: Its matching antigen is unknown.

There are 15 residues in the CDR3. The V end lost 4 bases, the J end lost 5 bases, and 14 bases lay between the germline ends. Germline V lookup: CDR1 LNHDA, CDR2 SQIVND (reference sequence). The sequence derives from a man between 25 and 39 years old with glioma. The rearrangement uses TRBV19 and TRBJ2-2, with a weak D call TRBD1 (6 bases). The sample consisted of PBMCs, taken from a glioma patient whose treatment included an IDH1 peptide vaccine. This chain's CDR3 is CASSTQGHWTGELFF. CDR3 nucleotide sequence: TGTGCCAGTAGTACTCAGGGACATTGGACCGGGGAGCTGTTTTTT.